This T cell receptor beta chain was captured in a study of blood T cell repertoires in COVID-19 (dated by TCRdb to the early 2020s). Some background on the complete study: Samples covering the acute and convalescent phases of COVID-19 were provided by collaborators in the United States, Italy and Spain. The material from the prospective study consisted of cDNA or gDNA derived from T cells, B-cell-depleted T cells, or PBMCs. Subjects who had been exposed to COVID-19, were actively infected with it, or had recovered from it provided the deeply sampled blood TCRbeta repertoires that made up the dataset. The repertoires were released in a freely available public database meant as a resource for research on the immune response to SARS-CoV-2. Samples were obtained from the ongoing ImmuneRACE study (first 160 participants) and from over 1,000 subjects provided by 6 global collaborators. The sample metadata nearly always contained a de-identified subject ID, COVID-19 status, age in years and sex. Where available, HLA class I and class II types were obtained from metadata supplied by the sample provider rather than from assay-based typing. Study-level results and caveats: The amount of clinical and demographic metadata varied by source and participant and was provided uncurated.

Samples from volunteer blood donors who had recovered from COVID-19 were contributed by a second Seattle source. Whole blood was collected in K2EDTA tubes by collaborating institutions according to the institutions' own protocols. Collaborator samples were shipped for TCRbeta analysis as frozen whole blood, isolated PBMCs, or DNA extracted from either sample type. The immunoSEQ Assay, a bias-controlled multiplex PCR, was used to amplify TCRbeta CDR3 regions from genomic DNA. Concerning the study's data processing: Within the assay, amplification of reference gene primers was used to estimate how many nucleated cells each sample contained. To quantify the absolute abundance of each unique TCRbeta CDR3 rearrangement, sequence reads were collapsed and filtered. Productive Simpson clonality was computed per sample as the square root of Simpson's diversity index over productive rearrangements. This is the immuneACCESS table as TCRdb keeps it, with only in-frame sequences that have V and J called. A part of the clones is gone; compared with another copy, unresolved V genes explain less than half, and the rest is unexplained. V and J calls and clone size follow that table, whereas D and trimming were derived from the DNA. Present in this sample are about 140,000 clones, about 89% of which were seen just once. The biggest ten clones account for approximately 40% of the sample.

Reading from cysteine to phenylalanine, the CDR3 counts 14 amino acids. Of all the DNA, just the CDR3 is kept, 42 bases in frame from base 1. CDR1 and CDR2, per the germline V gene, are MNHEY and SVGEGT. V is reduced by 4 bases and J by 1 base, leaving a spacing of 11 bases between them. As regards this clone: Its antigen is currently not known. Per-base qualities were not stored, and no clone one base away is much larger.

The chain couples TRBV6-2 or TRBV6-3 to TRBJ2-7, with the D gene too uncertain to name. The clonotype comes from a man over 45 who had recovered from COVID-19. The sequencing sample was made of peripheral blood. Read as DNA, the sequence is TGTGCCAGCAGTTCTAGACCCGGTTCCTACGAGCAGTACTTC. This sequence encodes CASSSRPGSYEQYF.